This T cell receptor beta chain was observed in a study of T cell changes during pregnancy in multiple sclerosis. Germline V lookup: CDR1 SEHNR, CDR2 FQNEAQ (reference sequence). This CDR3 has 16 residues. Trimming cost V 5 bases and J 8 bases; bases outside gene matches: 11. Assay used: immunoSEQ multiplex PCR; TCRdb lists only in-frame clones, some missing. The sample records some 51,000 clones, 90% to 95% being singletons. Sequencing used CD8+ T cells from peripheral blood mononuclear cells, obtained in the first trimester of pregnancy. This sequence originates from a female donor with multiple sclerosis, enrolled in a pregnancy study. This sequence joins TRBV7-9 and TRBJ2-1; 11 bases map to TRBD2. DNA for the CDR3: TGTGCCAGCAGCCCCCCGCGGACTAGCGGGCTAGATGAGCAGTTCTTC. Encoded protein: CASSPPRTSGLDEQFF. The full variable domain, rest sourced from reference TRBV7-9 and TRBJ2-1, is DTGVSQNPRHKITKRGQNVTFRCDPISEHNRLYWYRQTLGQGPEFLTYFQNEAQLEKSRLLSDRFSAERPKGSFSTLEIQRTEQGDSAMYLCASSPPRTSGLDEQFFGPGTRLTVL.